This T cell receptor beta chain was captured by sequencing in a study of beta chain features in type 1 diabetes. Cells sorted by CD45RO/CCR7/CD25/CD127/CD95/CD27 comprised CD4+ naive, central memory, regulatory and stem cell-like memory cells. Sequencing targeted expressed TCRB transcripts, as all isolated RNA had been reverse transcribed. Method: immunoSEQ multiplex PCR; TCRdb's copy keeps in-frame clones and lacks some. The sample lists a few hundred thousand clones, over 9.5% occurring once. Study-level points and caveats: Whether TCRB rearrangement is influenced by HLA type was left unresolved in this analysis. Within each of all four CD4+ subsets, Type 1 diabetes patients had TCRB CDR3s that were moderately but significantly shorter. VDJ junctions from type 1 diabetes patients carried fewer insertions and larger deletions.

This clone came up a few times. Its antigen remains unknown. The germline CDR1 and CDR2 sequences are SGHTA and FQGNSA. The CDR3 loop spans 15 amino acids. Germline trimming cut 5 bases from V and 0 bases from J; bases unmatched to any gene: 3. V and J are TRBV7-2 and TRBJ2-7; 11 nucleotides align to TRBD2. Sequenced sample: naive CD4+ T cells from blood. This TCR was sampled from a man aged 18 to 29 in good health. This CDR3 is CASSVGTSGSYEQYF. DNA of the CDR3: TGTGCCAGCAGCGTCGGGACTAGCGGCTCCTACGAGCAGTACTTC.